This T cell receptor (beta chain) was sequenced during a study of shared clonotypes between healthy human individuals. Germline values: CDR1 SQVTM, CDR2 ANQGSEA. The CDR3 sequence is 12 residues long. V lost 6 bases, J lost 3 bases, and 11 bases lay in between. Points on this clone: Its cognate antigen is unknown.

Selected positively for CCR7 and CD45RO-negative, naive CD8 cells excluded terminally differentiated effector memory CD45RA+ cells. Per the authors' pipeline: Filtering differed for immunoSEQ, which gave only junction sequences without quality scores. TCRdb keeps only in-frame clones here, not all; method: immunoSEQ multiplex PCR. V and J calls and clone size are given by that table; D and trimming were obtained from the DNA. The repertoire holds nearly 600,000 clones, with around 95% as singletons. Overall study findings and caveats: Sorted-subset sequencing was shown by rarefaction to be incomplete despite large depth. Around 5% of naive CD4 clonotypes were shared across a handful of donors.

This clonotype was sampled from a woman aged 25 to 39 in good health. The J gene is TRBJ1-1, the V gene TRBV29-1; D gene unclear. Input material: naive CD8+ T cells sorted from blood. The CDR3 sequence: CSVSESYTEAFF. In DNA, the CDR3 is TGCAGCGTGAGCGAGTCTTACACTGAAGCTTTCTTT.